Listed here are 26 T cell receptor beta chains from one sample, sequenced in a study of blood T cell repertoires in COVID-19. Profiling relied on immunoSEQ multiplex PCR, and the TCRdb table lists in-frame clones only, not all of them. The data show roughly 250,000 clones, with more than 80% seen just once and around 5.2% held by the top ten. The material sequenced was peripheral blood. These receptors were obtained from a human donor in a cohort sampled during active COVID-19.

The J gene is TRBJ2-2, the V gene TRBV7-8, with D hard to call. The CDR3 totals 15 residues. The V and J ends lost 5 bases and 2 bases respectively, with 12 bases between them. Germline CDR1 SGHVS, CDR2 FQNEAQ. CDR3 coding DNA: TGTGCCAGCAGCCGAGGCGTTAGAAACACCGGGGAGCTGTTTTTT. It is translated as CASSRGVRNTGELFF.

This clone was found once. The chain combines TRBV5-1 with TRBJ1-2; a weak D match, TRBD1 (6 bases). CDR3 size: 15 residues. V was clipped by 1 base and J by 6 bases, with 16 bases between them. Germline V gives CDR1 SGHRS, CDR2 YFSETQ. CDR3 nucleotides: TGCGCCAGCAGCTTGTTCGAAGGACAGTCAAATGGCTACACCTTC. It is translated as CASSLFEGQSNGYTF. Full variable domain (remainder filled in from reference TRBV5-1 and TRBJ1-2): KAGVTQTPRYLIKTRGQQVTLSCSPISGHRSVSWYQQTPGQGLQFLFEYFSETQRNKGNFPGRFSGRQFSNSRSEMNVSTLELGDSALYLCASSLFEGQSNGYTFGSGTRLTVV.

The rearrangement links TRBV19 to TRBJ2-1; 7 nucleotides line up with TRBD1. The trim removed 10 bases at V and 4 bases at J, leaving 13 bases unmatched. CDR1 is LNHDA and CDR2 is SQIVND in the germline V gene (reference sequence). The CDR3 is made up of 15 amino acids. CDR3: CAISKGQGEYNEQFF. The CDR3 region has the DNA TGTGCCATCTCAAAGGGCCAGGGGGAATACAATGAGCAGTTCTTC.

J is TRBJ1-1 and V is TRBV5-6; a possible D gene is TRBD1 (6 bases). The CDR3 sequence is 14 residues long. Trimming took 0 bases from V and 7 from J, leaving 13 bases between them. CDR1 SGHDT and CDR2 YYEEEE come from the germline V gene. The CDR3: CASSLVSVQGEAFF. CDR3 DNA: TGTGCCAGCAGCTTGGTTTCCGTACAGGGTGAAGCTTTCTTT.

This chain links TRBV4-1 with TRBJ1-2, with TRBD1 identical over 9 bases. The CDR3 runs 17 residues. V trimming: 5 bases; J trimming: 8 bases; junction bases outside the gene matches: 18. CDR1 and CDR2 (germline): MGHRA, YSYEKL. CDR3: CASSFTSVRDREGGYTF. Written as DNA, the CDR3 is TGCGCCAGCAGCTTCACCTCGGTCCGGGACAGGGAAGGGGGCTACACCTTC.

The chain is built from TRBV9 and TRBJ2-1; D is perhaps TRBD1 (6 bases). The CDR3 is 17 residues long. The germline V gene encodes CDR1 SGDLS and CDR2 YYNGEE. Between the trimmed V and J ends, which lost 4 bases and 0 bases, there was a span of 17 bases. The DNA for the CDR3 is TGTGCCAGCAGCCCTCAGACAGGCGCGAGCTCCTACAATGAGCAGTTCTTC. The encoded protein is CASSPQTGASSYNEQFF.

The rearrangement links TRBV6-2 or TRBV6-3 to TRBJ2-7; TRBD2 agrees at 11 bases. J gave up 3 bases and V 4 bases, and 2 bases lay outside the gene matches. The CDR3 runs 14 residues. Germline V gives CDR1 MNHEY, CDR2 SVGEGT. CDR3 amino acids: CASSWGLADYEQYF. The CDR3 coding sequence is TGTGCCAGCAGTTGGGGACTAGCGGACTACGAGCAGTACTTC.

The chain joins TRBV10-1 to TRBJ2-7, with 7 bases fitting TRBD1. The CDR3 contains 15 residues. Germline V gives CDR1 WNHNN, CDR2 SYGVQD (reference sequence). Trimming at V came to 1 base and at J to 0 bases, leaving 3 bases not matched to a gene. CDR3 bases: TGCGCCAGCAGTGAGTACAGGGGAAGCTCCTACGAGCAGTACTTC. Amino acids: CASSEYRGSSYEQYF.

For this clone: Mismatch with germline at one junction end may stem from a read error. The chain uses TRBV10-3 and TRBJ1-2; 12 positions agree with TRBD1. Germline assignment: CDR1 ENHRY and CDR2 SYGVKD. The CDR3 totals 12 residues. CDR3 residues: CAISGTGGGLRF. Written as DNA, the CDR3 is TGTGCCATCAGCGGGACAGGGGGCGGATTACGCTTC.

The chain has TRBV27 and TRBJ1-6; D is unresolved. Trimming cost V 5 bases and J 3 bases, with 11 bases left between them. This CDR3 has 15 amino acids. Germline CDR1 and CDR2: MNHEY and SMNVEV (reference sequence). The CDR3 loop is CASSPSGGYNSPLHF. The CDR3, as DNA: TGTGCCAGCAGTCCCTCCGGCGGCTATAATTCACCCCTCCACTTT.

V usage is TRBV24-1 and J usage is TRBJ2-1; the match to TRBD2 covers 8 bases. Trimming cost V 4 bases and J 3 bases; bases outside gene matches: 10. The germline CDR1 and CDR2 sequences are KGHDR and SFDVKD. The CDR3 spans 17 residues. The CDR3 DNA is TGTGCCACCAGTGAATGGCGGAGGGCGGGAGGCTACAATGAGCAGTTCTTC. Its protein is CATSEWRRAGGYNEQFF.

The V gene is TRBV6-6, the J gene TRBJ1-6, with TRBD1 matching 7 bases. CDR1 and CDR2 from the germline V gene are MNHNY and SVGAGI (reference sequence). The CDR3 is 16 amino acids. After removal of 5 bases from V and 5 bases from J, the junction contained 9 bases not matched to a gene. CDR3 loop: CASSIHRGINNSPLHF. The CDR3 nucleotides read TGTGCCAGCAGTATCCACAGGGGAATTAATAATTCACCCCTCCACTTT.

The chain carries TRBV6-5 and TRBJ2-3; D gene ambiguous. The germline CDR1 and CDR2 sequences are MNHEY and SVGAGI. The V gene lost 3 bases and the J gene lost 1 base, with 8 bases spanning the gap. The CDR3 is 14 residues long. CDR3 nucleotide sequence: TGTGCCAGCAGTTATAATACAGGCACAGATACGCAGTATTTT. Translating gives CASSYNTGTDTQYF.

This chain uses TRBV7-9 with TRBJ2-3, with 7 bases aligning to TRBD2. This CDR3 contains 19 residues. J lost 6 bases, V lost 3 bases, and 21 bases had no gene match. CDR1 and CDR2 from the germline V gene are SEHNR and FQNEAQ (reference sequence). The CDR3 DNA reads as TGTGCCAGCAGCTTGGGACTACAACAACTTCAGGCCCTTACGGATACGCAGTATTTT. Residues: CASSLGLQQLQALTDTQYF.

The CDR3 spells CASSLWLSEGKLFF. CDR3 DNA sequence: TGCGCCAGCAGCTTATGGCTCAGCGAAGGAAAACTGTTTTTT. This chain joins TRBV5-1 and TRBJ1-4, with D uncertain. CDR1 and CDR2 (germline): SGHRS, YFSETQ. The CDR3 extends over 14 amino acids. V was trimmed by 2 bases and J by 10 bases, leaving 15 bases between them.

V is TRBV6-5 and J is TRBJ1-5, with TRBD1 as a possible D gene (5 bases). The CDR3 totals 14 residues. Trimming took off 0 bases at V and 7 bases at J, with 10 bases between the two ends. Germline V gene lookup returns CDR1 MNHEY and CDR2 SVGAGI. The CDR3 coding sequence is TGTGCCAGCAGTTACTCGTCTTGGGGCCAGCCCCAGCATTTT. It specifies CASSYSSWGQPQHF.

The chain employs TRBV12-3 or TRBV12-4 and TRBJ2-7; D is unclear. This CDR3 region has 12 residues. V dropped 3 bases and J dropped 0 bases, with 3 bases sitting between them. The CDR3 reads CASSFVSYEQYF. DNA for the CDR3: TGTGCCAGCAGTTTCGTCTCCTACGAGCAGTACTTC.

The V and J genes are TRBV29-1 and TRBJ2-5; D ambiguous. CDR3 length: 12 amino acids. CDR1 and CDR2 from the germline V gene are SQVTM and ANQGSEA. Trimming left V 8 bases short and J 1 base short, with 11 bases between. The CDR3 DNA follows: TGCAGCACCCGCCACAGCCAAGAGACCCAGTACTTC. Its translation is CSTRHSQETQYF.

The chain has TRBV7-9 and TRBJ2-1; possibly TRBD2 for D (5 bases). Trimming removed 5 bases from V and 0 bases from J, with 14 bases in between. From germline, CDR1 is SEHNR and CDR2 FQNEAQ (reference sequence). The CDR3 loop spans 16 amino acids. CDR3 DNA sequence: TGTGCCAGCAGCCAGGCGAAAGGGAGCTCCTACAATGAGCAGTTCTTC. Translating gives CASSQAKGSSYNEQFF. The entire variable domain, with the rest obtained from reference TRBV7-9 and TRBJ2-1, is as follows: DTGVSQNPRHKITKRGQNVTFRCDPISEHNRLYWYRQTLGQGPEFLTYFQNEAQLEKSRLLSDRFSAERPKGSFSTLEIQRTEQGDSAMYLCASSQAKGSSYNEQFFGPGTRLTVL.

CDR3 in amino acids: CASSPLERMNTEAFF. The CDR3 region has the DNA TGTGCCAGCTCACCCCTCGAGCGGATGAACACTGAAGCTTTCTTT. The chain employs TRBV18 and TRBJ1-1; D is uncertain. The V gene lost 3 bases and the J gene lost 0 bases, with 11 bases spanning the gap. The CDR3 runs to 15 residues. CDR1 and CDR2 (germline): KGHSH, LQKENI.

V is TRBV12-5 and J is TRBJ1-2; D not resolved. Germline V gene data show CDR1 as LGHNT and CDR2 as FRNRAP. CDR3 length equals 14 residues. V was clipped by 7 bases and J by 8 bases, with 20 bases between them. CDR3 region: CASAEIPAGLGYTF. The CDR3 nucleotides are TGTGCTAGTGCCGAGATCCCTGCGGGGTTGGGCTACACCTTC.

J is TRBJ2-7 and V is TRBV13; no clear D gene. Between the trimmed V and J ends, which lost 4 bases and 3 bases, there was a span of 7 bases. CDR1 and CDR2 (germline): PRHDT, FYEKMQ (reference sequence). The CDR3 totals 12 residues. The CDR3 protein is CASSSSSYEQYF. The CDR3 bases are TGTGCCAGCAGCTCGTCGAGCTACGAGCAGTACTTC.

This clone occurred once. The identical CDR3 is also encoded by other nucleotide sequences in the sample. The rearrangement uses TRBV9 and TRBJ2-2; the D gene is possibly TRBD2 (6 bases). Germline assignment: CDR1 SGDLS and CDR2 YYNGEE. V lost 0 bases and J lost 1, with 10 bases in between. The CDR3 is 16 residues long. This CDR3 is CASSVAGGENTGELFF. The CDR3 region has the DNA TGTGCCAGCAGCGTAGCTGGCGGGGAGAACACCGGGGAGCTGTTTTTT.

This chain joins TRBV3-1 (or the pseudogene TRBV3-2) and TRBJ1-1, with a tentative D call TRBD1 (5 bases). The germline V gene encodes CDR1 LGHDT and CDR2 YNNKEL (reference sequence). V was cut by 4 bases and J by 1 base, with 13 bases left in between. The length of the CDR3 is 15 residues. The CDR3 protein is CASSPLRVENTEAFF. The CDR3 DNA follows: TGTGCCAGCAGCCCACTCAGGGTCGAGAACACTGAAGCTTTCTTT.

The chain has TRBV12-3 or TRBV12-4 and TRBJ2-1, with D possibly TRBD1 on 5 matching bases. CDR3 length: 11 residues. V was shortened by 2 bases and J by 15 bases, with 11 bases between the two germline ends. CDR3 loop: CASSLQGPTFF. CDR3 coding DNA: TGTGCCAGCAGTTTACAGGGTCCGACGTTCTTC.

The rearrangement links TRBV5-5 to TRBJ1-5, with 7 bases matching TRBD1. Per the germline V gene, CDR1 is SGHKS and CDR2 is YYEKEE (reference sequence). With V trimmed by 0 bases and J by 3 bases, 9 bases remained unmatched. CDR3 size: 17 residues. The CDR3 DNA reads TGTGCCAGCAGCTTGGTCCTTGCTGACAGGGCCAATCAGCCCCAGCATTTT. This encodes CASSLVLADRANQPQHF.